The 13 T cell receptor beta chains below come from one sample, sequenced in a study of OX40 agonist ivuxolimab in advanced cancers. Only in-frame clones appear in the TCRdb table, and some are missing; sequencing was by immunoSEQ multiplex PCR. Here the sample spans 45,000 to 60,000 clones, roughly 90% being singletons. Here the sequenced sample was CD4+ or CD8+ T cells sorted from blood, taken in a trial of the OX40 agonist ivuxolimab. The source is an adult with an advanced solid tumor such as melanoma, head and neck, liver or kidney cancer.

The chain uses TRBV10-2 and TRBJ1-4; no reliable D call. The CDR3 contains 14 residues. Germline lookup yields CDR1 WSHSY and CDR2 SAAADI. V lost 0 bases to trimming and J lost 4 bases, with 6 bases between them. The CDR3 DNA follows: TGCGCCAGCAGTGAGTCAGCAGTTAATGAAAAACTGTTTTTT. This sequence encodes CASSESAVNEKLFF.

The chain has TRBV18 and TRBJ2-2; 10 positions agree with TRBD1. The CDR3 loop spans 15 amino acids. Germline CDR1 KGHSH, CDR2 LQKENI. Germline trimming cut 3 bases from V and 4 bases from J; bases unmatched to any gene: 2. CDR3 nucleotide sequence: TGTGCCAGCTCACCCTGGACAGGGGGCACCGGGGAGCTGTTTTTT. Protein: CASSPWTGGTGELFF.

The V and J genes are TRBV12-5 and TRBJ1-2; no definite D call. Germline V gene sequence: CDR1 LGHNT, CDR2 FRNRAP. Trimming removed 6 bases at V and 8 bases at J, with 16 bases between. This CDR3 contains 13 residues. The CDR3 loop reads CASGLDVTPGYTF. CDR3 sequence (DNA): TGTGCTAGTGGCCTTGATGTGACTCCGGGCTACACCTTC.

V is TRBV27 and J is TRBJ1-2, with D perhaps TRBD1 (6 bases). Germline assignment: CDR1 MNHEY and CDR2 SMNVEV (reference sequence). This CDR3 comprises 14 residues. V shed 4 bases and J shed 4 bases, with 13 bases lying between them. CDR3 sequence (DNA): TGTGCCAGCAGTTACTCGGGGGGGGCCTATGGCTACACCTTC. Translating gives CASSYSGGAYGYTF.

The chain's CDR3 is CASLWGLHTGELFF. In DNA form, the CDR3 reads TGTGCCAGCCTCTGGGGATTGCACACCGGGGAGCTGTTTTTT. V and J are TRBV2 and TRBJ2-2; the D is unclear. The CDR3 sequence is 14 residues long. V shed 8 bases and J shed 3 bases, with 13 bases lying between them. CDR1 and CDR2 (germline): SNHLY, FYNNEI.

The rearrangement uses TRBV5-6 and TRBJ2-7, with D uncertain. This CDR3 has 13 residues. V was shortened by 0 bases and J by 0 bases, with 4 bases between the two germline ends. Germline loops: CDR1 SGHDT, CDR2 YYEEEE. The CDR3 region is CASSLGSSYEQYV. The CDR3 coding sequence is TGTGCCAGCAGCTTGGGCAGCTCCTACGAGCAGTACGTC.

The chain joins TRBV4-2 to TRBJ1-1; D is ambiguous. V dropped 2 bases and J dropped 5 bases, with 12 bases sitting between them. The CDR3 extends over 14 amino acids. Germline CDR1 reads LGHNA; CDR2 reads YNFKEQ. DNA of the CDR3: TGTGCCAGCAGCCAACTCGGCACGGGAACTGAAGCTTTCTTT. It translates to CASSQLGTGTEAFF.

The chain carries TRBV13 and TRBJ1-3; no firm D call. This CDR3 is built from 17 residues. Trimming took off 0 bases at V and 8 bases at J, with 20 bases between the two ends. Germline CDR1 reads PRHDT; CDR2 reads FYEKMQ (reference sequence). The DNA of the CDR3 is TGTGCCAGCAGCTTAGGCTATCGGCACGAAACTCGGGACACCATATATTTT. Its protein product is CASSLGYRHETRDTIYF.

The chain links TRBV15 to TRBJ2-1; TRBD1 aligns across 8 bases. The CDR3 is 17 residues long. V trimming: 5 bases; J trimming: 3 bases; junction bases outside the gene matches: 12. Germline CDR1 reads LNHNV; CDR2 reads YYDKDF (reference sequence). In DNA form, the CDR3 reads TGTGCCACCAGCCCAGGACCGGACAGGGCGGACTACAATGAGCAGTTCTTC. Protein product: CATSPGPDRADYNEQFF.

This sequence joins TRBV2 and TRBJ2-7; D is ambiguous. This CDR3 is built from 14 residues. Trimming left V 3 bases short and J 4 bases short, with 13 bases between. Germline V gives CDR1 SNHLY, CDR2 FYNNEI. The CDR3 loop reads CASSEAYQMYEQYV. CDR3 bases: TGTGCCAGCAGTGAGGCCTACCAGATGTACGAGCAGTACGTC.

V is TRBV15 and J is TRBJ2-5; the D gene is possibly TRBD2 (6 bases). CDR1 LNHNV and CDR2 YYDKDF come from the germline V gene (reference sequence). The ends were cut back, 0 bases at V and 4 bases at J, with 9 bases in the middle. The CDR3 consists of 14 residues. The CDR3 bases are TGTGCCACCAGCAGAGATCGGAGGGGAGAGACCCAGTACTTC. Translation: CATSRDRRGETQYF. The full variable domain, rest sourced from reference TRBV15 and TRBJ2-5, is DAMVIQNPRYQVTQFGKPVTLSCSQTLNHNVMYWYQQKSSQAPKLLFHYYDKDFNNEADTPDNFQSRRPNTSFCFLDIRSPGLGDTAMYLCATSRDRRGETQYFGPGTRLLVL.

This clone came up once. J is TRBJ1-2 and V is TRBV7-2, with 7 bases fitting TRBD1. Germline V CDR1 and CDR2: SGHTA, FQGNSA. The CDR3 contains 15 residues. With 1 base clipped from V and 3 bases from J, the junction kept 5 bases outside the gene matches. CDR3 region: CASSLVGDSYYGYTF. The CDR3 bases are TGTGCCAGCAGCTTAGTGGGGGACAGCTACTATGGCTACACCTTC.

The genes are TRBV5-1 and TRBJ2-1, with D possibly being TRBD1 (5 bases). Trimming shortened V by 2 bases and J by 6 bases, and 12 bases separated the two germline ends. The CDR3 has 14 residues. Germline V lookup: CDR1 SGHRS, CDR2 YFSETQ. The CDR3 nucleotides are TGCGCCAGCAGCTTTTTCGGCCAGGGCAATGAGCAGTTCTTC. Residues: CASSFFGQGNEQFF. Full variable domain (rest looked up from reference TRBV5-1 and TRBJ2-1): KAGVTQTPRYLIKTRGQQVTLSCSPISGHRSVSWYQQTPGQGLQFLFEYFSETQRNKGNFPGRFSGRQFSNSRSEMNVSTLELGDSALYLCASSFFGQGNEQFFGPGTRLTVL.